This TCR beta chain is drawn from a study of T-cell reconstitution after alpha-beta-depleted transplantation in children. Trimming at V came to 4 bases and at J to 8 bases, leaving 13 bases not matched to a gene. CDR3 size: 15 residues. Germline-derived CDR1 and CDR2 are SGHRS and YFSETQ. Researchers prepared the TCRbeta library using unique molecular identifiers, the study reports. TCRdb independently ran MiXCR on the PCR reads; one entry per CDR3 protein. This table holds roughly 200,000 distinct CDR3 sequences, about a tenth found once. The sample in question was PBMCs from the stem cell graft donor, obtained from the stem cell graft. The receptor was isolated from a human donor who donated a stem cell graft to a child with acute lymphoblastic leukemia. This chain uses TRBV5-1 with TRBJ1-2; TRBD1 matches 8 bases. The CDR3 region has the DNA TGCGCCAGCAGCCAAGGAGCAGGGGGCGCCTTCGGCTACACCTTC. Amino acids: CASSQGAGGAFGYTF.